Listed here are 20 T cell receptor beta chains from one sample, sequenced in a study of shared clonotypes between healthy human individuals. Measured with immunoSEQ multiplex PCR; TCRdb has only the in-frame clones, and not every one. The table records about a million clones, 60% to 85% of them present only once. Material for sequencing was memory CD4+ T cells from PBMCs. The subset denotes: CD45RA-negative fraction. These receptors came from a man between 18 and 35 years old in good health. Some clones in this sample may be carry-over from other donors' samples.

This chain joins TRBV29-1 and TRBJ2-5; 9 bases agree with TRBD2. The germline gives CDR1 SQVTM, CDR2 ANQGSEA. The J segment lost 7 bases and the V segment lost 7 bases, leaving 13 bases of the junction unmatched. The CDR3 is 14 residues long. The CDR3 nucleotides read TGCAGCGCCCGGGAGCGGGAGGCGAAGGGGACCCAGTACTTC. Protein sequence: CSAREREAKGTQYF.

The rearrangement links TRBV5-5 to TRBJ2-7; 9 bases are shared with TRBD2. The CDR3 runs 15 residues. Unmatched junction bases numbered 11, after V lost 6 bases and J lost 4 bases. The germline V gene has CDR1 SGHKS and CDR2 YYEKEE (reference sequence). The CDR3 sequence is CASTPGFSGSYEQYF. The DNA for the CDR3 is TGTGCCAGCACCCCCGGGTTTAGCGGGAGTTACGAGCAGTACTTC.

In regard to this clone: This may be a read error, as it is one base from a much larger clone. The chain carries TRBV5-4 and TRBJ1-3; D remains unclear. The CDR3 covers 13 residues. Germline V gene data show CDR1 as SGHNT and CDR2 as YYREEE (reference sequence). V dropped 0 bases and J dropped 0 bases, with 1 base sitting between them. CDR3 protein: CASSLASGNTIYF. The CDR3 DNA reads as TGTGCCAGCAGCTTGGCCTCTGGAAACACCATATATTTT.

The chain combines TRBV5-1 with TRBJ2-5, with D perhaps matching TRBD2 (7 bases). Trimming pared 3 bases from V and 2 bases from J, leaving 20 bases between. CDR1 and CDR2 from the germline V gene are SGHRS and YFSETQ. This CDR3 spans 17 amino acids. CDR3 in amino acids: CASSSSLGGGTQETQYF. In DNA, the CDR3 is TGCGCCAGCAGCTCCAGCCTAGGGGGGGGAACGCAAGAGACCCAGTACTTC.

J is TRBJ2-1 and V is TRBV11-1; 11 bases line up with TRBD2. The CDR3 consists of 17 residues. Germline trimming cut 1 base from V and 1 base from J; bases unmatched to any gene: 3. The germline gives CDR1 SGHAT, CDR2 FQDESV (reference sequence). DNA for the CDR3: TGTGCCAGCAGCTTAGGTGGGACTAGCGGATCCTACAATGAGCAGTTCTTC. Translating it yields CASSLGGTSGSYNEQFF. Full variable domain (outside the CDR3, taken from reference TRBV11-1 and TRBJ2-1): EAEVAQSPRYKITEKSQAVAFWCDPISGHATLYWYRQILGQGPELLVQFQDESVVDDSQLPKDRFSAERLKGVDSTLKIQPAELGDSAMYLCASSLGGTSGSYNEQFFGPGTRLTVL.

CDR3 residues: CASSFIQGIIGGNEQFF. The CDR3 DNA reads as TGCGCCAGCAGCTTTATTCAGGGGATCATCGGCGGCAATGAGCAGTTCTTC. The chain joins TRBV5-1 to TRBJ2-1, with a tentative D call TRBD1 (6 bases). The V and J ends lost 2 bases and 6 bases respectively, with 21 bases between them. The CDR3 totals 17 residues. Germline CDR1 SGHRS, CDR2 YFSETQ.

This clone was recorded once. J is TRBJ1-5 and V is TRBV19; 7 bases line up with TRBD1. CDR1 and CDR2 from the germline V gene are LNHDA and SQIVND (reference sequence). J was trimmed by 7 bases and V by 5 bases; bases with no gene match: 2. This CDR3 is 12 amino acids long. The chain's CDR3 is CASSQQGQPQHF. The DNA for the CDR3 is TGTGCCAGTAGTCAACAGGGGCAGCCCCAGCATTTT. The full variable domain, with the rest looked up from reference TRBV19 and TRBJ1-5, is DGGITQSPKYLFRKEGQNVTLSCEQNLNHDAMYWYRQDPGQGLRLIYYSQIVNDFQKGDIAEGYSVSREKKESFPLTVTSAQKNPTAFYLCASSQQGQPQHFGDGTRLSIL.

The V gene is TRBV9, the J gene TRBJ2-2; D unresolved. This CDR3 region has 12 residues. V gave up 6 bases and J gave up 7 bases, with 10 bases separating them. Per germline, CDR1 SGDLS and CDR2 YYNGEE. CDR3 DNA sequence: TGTGCCAGCAAGTCGAGTATCGGGGAGCTGTTTTTT. Residues: CASKSSIGELFF. The whole variable domain, filled in from reference TRBV9 and TRBJ2-2, reads DSGVTQTPKHLITATGQRVTLRCSPRSGDLSVYWYQQSLDQGLQFLIQYYNGEERAKGNILERFSAQQFPDLHSELNLSSLELGDSALYFCASKSSIGELFFGEGSRLTVL.

The rearrangement joins TRBV19 to TRBJ1-5, with unresolved D. This CDR3 is built from 14 residues. Trimming stripped 5 bases from V and 6 bases from J, with 14 bases between. Per germline, CDR1 LNHDA and CDR2 SQIVND (reference sequence). As DNA, the CDR3 is TGTGCCAGTAGTCCCTGGGGTTCCAGTCAGCCCCAGCATTTT. It specifies CASSPWGSSQPQHF.

This chain uses TRBV5-1 with TRBJ2-4; a weak D match, TRBD1 (5 bases). V was pared by 8 bases and J by 1 base, with 10 bases between. The CDR3 is 13 residues long. Germline V gives CDR1 SGHRS, CDR2 YFSETQ. CDR3 coding DNA: TGCGCCAGTTCTGACAGTGCCAAAAACATTCAGTACTTC. This sequence encodes CASSDSAKNIQYF.

Details on this clone: This clone may be a read error of a much larger clone one base away. This CDR3 reads CASSPTGLQETQYF. The DNA for the CDR3 is TGTGCCAGCAGCCCGACAGGGCTCCAAGAGACCCAGTACTTC. The gene calls are TRBV5-8 and TRBJ2-5; 7 bases fit TRBD1. The CDR3 is 14 amino acids. Per the germline V gene, CDR1 is SGHTS and CDR2 is YDEGEE. Unmatched junction bases numbered 4, after V lost 4 bases and J lost 1 base.

As concerns this clone: A far larger clone is only one base removed, so a read error is likely. The sample holds other DNA sequences that translate to the same CDR3. V is TRBV5-4 and J is TRBJ1-4, with TRBD1 matching over 8 bases. Germline trimming cut 0 bases from V and 5 bases from J; bases unmatched to any gene: 0. The CDR3 extends over 14 amino acids. CDR1 is SGHNT and CDR2 is YYREEE in the germline V gene (reference sequence). The CDR3 DNA reads TGTGCCAGCAGCTTGGGACAGGGGAATGAAAAACTGTTTTTT. Protein: CASSLGQGNEKLFF.

The rearrangement joins TRBV7-6 to TRBJ2-6, with D perhaps given as TRBD1 or TRBD2 (5 bases each). The CDR3 totals 18 residues. CDR1 SGHVS and CDR2 FNYEAQ come from the germline V gene. With 5 bases removed from V and 0 bases from J, the gap between germline ends came to 17 bases. CDR3 bases: TGTGCCAGCAGCCCACGTCCCGGGACCTCCTCTGGGGCCAACGTCCTGACTTTC. Amino acid sequence: CASSPRPGTSSGANVLTF.

The chain uses TRBV19 and TRBJ2-7; D gene unclear. Germline loops: CDR1 LNHDA, CDR2 SQIVND (reference sequence). V was pared by 5 bases and J by 0 bases, with 8 bases between. The CDR3 has 13 residues. In DNA form, the CDR3 reads TGTGCCAGTAGTTCCAGGATCTCCTACGAGCAGTACTTC. This translates into CASSSRISYEQYF.

The gene calls are TRBV18 and TRBJ1-3, with TRBD1 as a possible D gene (5 bases). Trimming pared 2 bases from V and 5 bases from J, leaving 10 bases between. CDR1 and CDR2 from the germline V gene are KGHSH and LQKENI. The CDR3 covers 14 residues. CDR3: CASSPGQGRNTIYF. CDR3 bases: TGTGCCAGCTCACCAGGTCAGGGACGAAACACCATATATTTT.

The chain carries TRBV15 and TRBJ1-1; D not certain. CDR3 length equals 14 residues. Looked up from germline, CDR1 is LNHNV and CDR2 is YYDKDF (reference sequence). Deletions cut 1 base from V and 3 bases from J, with 9 bases between. CDR3 loop: CATSRADFYTEAFF. CDR3 DNA: TGTGCCACCAGCAGAGCCGATTTTTACACTGAAGCTTTCTTT.

The rearrangement links TRBV5-1 to TRBJ2-2; TRBD1 is a possible D gene (5 bases). The germline V gene has CDR1 SGHRS and CDR2 YFSETQ. V was pared by 2 bases and J by 2 bases, with 16 bases between. This CDR3 comprises 17 residues. CDR3 protein: CASSFLSDRLNTGELFF. The DNA for the CDR3 is TGCGCCAGCAGCTTTTTGTCTGACAGACTCAACACCGGGGAGCTGTTTTTT.

The CDR3 sequence: CASSYGGDFNEQFF. The CDR3 nucleotides read TGTGCCAGCAGCTACGGGGGGGATTTCAATGAGCAGTTCTTC. The V and J genes are TRBV11-3 and TRBJ2-1; 8 bases fit TRBD2. The germline V gene encodes CDR1 SGHNT and CDR2 YENEEA. This CDR3 spans 14 amino acids. V trimming: 4 bases; J trimming: 6 bases; junction bases outside the gene matches: 5.

This clone was seen once. CDR3 nucleotide sequence: TGTGCCAGCTCACCCCCGTCTACTAGCGGGCCTAATGAGCAGTTCTTC. It encodes CASSPPSTSGPNEQFF. The chain carries TRBV18 and TRBJ2-1, with 9 bases matching TRBD2. The V gene's germline CDR1 is KGHSH and CDR2 LQKENI. The CDR3 runs to 16 residues. Germline trimming cut 3 bases from V and 7 bases from J; bases unmatched to any gene: 10.

This chain joins TRBV28 and TRBJ2-1; TRBD2 is a possible D gene (5 bases). This CDR3 region has 15 residues. Germline CDR1 MDHEN, CDR2 SYDVKM. Trimming cost V 3 bases and J 2 bases, with 11 bases left between them. This chain's CDR3 is CASSLAGLPYNEQFF. CDR3 bases: TGTGCCAGCAGTTTGGCGGGTCTCCCCTACAATGAGCAGTTCTTC.